A selection of T cell receptor beta chains follows, all from one sample in a study of OX40 agonist ivuxolimab in advanced cancers. Produced via immunoSEQ multiplex PCR; TCRdb's table is partial and in-frame only. The data contain 11,000 to 15,000 clones, around 87% of them singletons. This specimen consisted of CD4+ or CD8+ T cells sorted from blood, obtained in a trial of the OX40 agonist ivuxolimab. The origin of the receptors is an adult with an advanced solid tumor such as melanoma, head and neck, liver or kidney cancer. The CDR3 runs from the conserved cysteine through the conserved F or W. Fields, in order: D gene, J gene, V gene, clone size, CDR3 DNA, CDR3 protein. D genes are given only for firm matches. Rows give clone size only sometimes, using once, few, many, or a class for an expanded clone.

>TRBD1|TRBJ2-7|TRBV27|.
TGTGCCAGCAGTCCTCTCCGACAGGGCTCCTACGAGCAGTACTTC
CASSPLRQGSYEQYF
>.|TRBJ1-2|TRBV7-6|.
TGTGCCAGCAGCTCGCCCCCGGGGCATGGCTACACCTTC
CASSSPPGHGYTF
>TRBD1|TRBJ2-5|TRBV6-5|.
TGTGCCAGCAGTTACTCCGGACAGGGGATAATGGAGCAGTACTTC
CASSYSGQGIMEQYF
>.|TRBJ1-3|TRBV6-1|.
TGTGCCAGCATAAGCAGGGGAGGAAACACCATATATTTT
CASISRGGNTIYF
>.|TRBJ2-2|TRBV7-4|once
TGTGCCAGCAGCTTGATCCGGGGGTACAGCGGGGAGCTGTTTTTT
CASSLIRGYSGELFF
>TRBD2|TRBJ2-2|TRBV19|.
TGTGCCAGTAGTATAGGACGCGGGGGGGTGAACACCGGGGAGCTGTTTTTT
CASSIGRGGVNTGELFF
>TRBD2|TRBJ2-3|TRBV29-1|once
TGCAGCGTTGGAACTAGCGGGGGCCCCACAGATACGCAGTATTTT
CSVGTSGGPTDTQYF
>TRBD2|TRBJ2-3|TRBV4-2|.
TGTGCCAGCAGCCAAGGCGGGCTAGCGGGGGTTCCGCAGTATTTT
CASSQGGLAGVPQYF
>.|TRBJ1-5|TRBV2|few
TGTGCCAGCAGTGTAGGTCAGCCCCAGCATTTT
CASSVGQPQHF
>.|TRBJ2-2|TRBV7-3|once
TGTGCCAGCAGCGAGAGAGGGGCCGGGGAGCTGTTTTTT
CASSERGAGELFF
>.|TRBJ2-5|TRBV18|.
TGTGCCAGCTCACCGAACCTTCCTGGCGGAGAAGAGACCCAGTACTTC
CASSPNLPGGEETQYF
>.|TRBJ1-3|TRBV6-1|.
TGTGCCAGCAGTGAAACGAGACCTCGATATTTT
CASSETRPRYF
>.|TRBJ1-1|TRBV12-2|.
TGTGCAAGTCGCTTAGGCTGCGCTGAAGCTTTCTTT
CASRLGCAEAFF
>.|TRBJ1-1|TRBV19|large
TGTGCCAGTAGTCTTAAACAGGGAGTCCAAACTGAAGCTTTCTTT
CASSLKQGVQTEAFF
>.|TRBJ1-3|TRBV7-3|.
TGTGCCAGCAGCTTAACGGGCGGAGGAAACACCATATATTTT
CASSLTGGGNTIYF
>.|TRBJ2-3|TRBV12-5|once
TGTGCTAGTGGTTTCGGCCAGGGCACAGATACGCAGTATTTT
CASGFGQGTDTQYF
>TRBD1|TRBJ1-5|TRBV27|once
TGTGCCAGCACCCCTTCCGGGACAGCCAACAATCAGCCCCAGCATTTT
CASTPSGTANNQPQHF
>.|TRBJ2-3|TRBV7-9|once
TGTGCCAGCAGCACCAGGGGAGATACAGATACGCAGTATTTT
CASSTRGDTDTQYF
>TRBD1|TRBJ1-2|TRBV19|.
TGTGCCAGTAGCCTGACAGGGGACTATGGCTACACCTTC
CASSLTGDYGYTF
>.|TRBJ1-2|TRBV4-2|once
TGTGCCAGCAGCCAGGCTGGACTGAACTATGGCTACACCTTC
CASSQAGLNYGYTF
>TRBD1|TRBJ2-5|TRBV5-4|.
TGTGCCAGCAGCTTGACAGGGGTCCAAGAGACCCAGTACTTC
CASSLTGVQETQYF
>.|TRBJ1-3|TRBV6-5|.
TGTGCCAGCAGTTACTCGACAGTCTCTGGAAACACCATATATTTT
CASSYSTVSGNTIYF